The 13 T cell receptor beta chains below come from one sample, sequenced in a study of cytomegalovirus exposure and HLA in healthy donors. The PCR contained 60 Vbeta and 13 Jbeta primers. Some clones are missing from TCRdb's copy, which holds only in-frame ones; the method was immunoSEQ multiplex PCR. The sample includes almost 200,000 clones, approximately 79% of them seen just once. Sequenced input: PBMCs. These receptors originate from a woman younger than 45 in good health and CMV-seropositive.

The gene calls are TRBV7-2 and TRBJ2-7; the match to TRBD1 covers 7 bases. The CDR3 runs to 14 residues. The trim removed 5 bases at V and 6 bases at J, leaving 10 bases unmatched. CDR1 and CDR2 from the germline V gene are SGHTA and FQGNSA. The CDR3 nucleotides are TGTGCCAGCAGCCCGAATCAGGGGGTTTCCGAGCAGTACTTC. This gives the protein CASSPNQGVSEQYF.

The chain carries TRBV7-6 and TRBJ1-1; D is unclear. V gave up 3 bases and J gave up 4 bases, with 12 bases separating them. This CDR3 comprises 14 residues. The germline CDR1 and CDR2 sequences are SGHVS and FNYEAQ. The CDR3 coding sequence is TGTGCCAGCAGCTTCGGTCCTGGGAGCACTGAAGCTTTCTTT. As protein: CASSFGPGSTEAFF.

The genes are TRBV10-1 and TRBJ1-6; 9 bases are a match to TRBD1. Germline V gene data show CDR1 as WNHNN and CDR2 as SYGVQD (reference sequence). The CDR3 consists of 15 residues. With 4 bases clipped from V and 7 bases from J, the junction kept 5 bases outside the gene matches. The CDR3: CASSGGTGMNSPLHF. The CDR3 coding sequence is TGCGCCAGCAGTGGGGGGACAGGGATGAATTCACCCCTCCACTTT.

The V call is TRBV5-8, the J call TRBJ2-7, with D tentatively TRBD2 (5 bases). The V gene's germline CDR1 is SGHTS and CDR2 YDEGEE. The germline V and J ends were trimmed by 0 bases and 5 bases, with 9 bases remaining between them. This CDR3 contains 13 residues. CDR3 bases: TGTGCCAGCAGCTTGGTCAAGGGAGACGAGCAGTACTTC. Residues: CASSLVKGDEQYF.

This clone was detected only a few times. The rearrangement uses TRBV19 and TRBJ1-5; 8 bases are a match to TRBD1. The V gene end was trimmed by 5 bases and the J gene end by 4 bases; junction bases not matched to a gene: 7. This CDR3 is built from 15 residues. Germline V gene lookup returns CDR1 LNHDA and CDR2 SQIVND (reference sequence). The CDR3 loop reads CASSPRTGLNQPQHF. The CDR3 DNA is TGTGCCAGTAGTCCACGGACAGGGCTAAATCAGCCCCAGCATTTT.

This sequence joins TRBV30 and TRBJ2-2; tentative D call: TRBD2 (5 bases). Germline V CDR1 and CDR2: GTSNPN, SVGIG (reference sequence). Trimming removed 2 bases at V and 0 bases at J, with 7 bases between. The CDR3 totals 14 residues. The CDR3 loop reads CAWSLRANTGELFF. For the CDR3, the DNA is TGTGCCTGGAGTTTGCGGGCGAACACCGGGGAGCTGTTTTTT.

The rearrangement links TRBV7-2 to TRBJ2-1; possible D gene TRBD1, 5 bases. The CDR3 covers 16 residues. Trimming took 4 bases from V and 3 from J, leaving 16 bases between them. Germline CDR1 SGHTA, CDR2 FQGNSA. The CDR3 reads CASSSSGQGNYNEQFF. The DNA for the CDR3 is TGTGCCAGCAGCTCTTCAGGCCAGGGTAACTACAATGAGCAGTTCTTC.

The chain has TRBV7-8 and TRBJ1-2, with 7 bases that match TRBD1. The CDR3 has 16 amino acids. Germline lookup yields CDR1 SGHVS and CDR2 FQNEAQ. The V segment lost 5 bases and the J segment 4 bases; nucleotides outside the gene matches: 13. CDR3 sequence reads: CASSQVTMGQPYGYTF. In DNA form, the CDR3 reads TGTGCCAGCAGCCAAGTGACCATGGGACAGCCCTATGGCTACACCTTC.

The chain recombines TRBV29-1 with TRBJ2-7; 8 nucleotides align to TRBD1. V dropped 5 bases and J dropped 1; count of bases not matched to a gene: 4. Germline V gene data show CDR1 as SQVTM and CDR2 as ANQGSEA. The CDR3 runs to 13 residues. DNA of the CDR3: TGCAGCGTTACGACAGGGGCGTCCTACGAGCAGTACTTC. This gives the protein CSVTTGASYEQYF.

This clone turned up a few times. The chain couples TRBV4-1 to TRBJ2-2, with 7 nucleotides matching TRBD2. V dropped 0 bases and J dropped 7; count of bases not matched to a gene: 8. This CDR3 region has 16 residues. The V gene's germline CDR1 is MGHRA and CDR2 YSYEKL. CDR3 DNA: TGCGCCAGCAGCCAAGATGGAAGCGGGAAGGACGGGGAGCTGTTTTTT. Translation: CASSQDGSGKDGELFF.

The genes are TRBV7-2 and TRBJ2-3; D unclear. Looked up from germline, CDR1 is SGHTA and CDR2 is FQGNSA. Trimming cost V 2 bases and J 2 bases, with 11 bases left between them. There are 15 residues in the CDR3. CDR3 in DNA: TGTGCCAGCAGCTTACGGCGGCCCAACACAGATACGCAGTATTTT. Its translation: CASSLRRPNTDTQYF.

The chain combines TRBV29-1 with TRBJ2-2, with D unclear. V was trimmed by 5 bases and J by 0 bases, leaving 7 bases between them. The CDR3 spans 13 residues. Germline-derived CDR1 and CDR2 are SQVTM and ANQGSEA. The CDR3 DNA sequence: TGCAGCGTTACAGAAGCGAACACCGGGGAGCTGTTTTTT. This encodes CSVTEANTGELFF.

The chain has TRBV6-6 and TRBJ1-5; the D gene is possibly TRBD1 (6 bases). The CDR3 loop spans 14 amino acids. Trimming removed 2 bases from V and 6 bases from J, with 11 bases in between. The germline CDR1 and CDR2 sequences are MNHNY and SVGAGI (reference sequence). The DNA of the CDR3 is TGTGCCAGCAGTTACGAGTCGGACAGTCAGCCCCAGCATTTT. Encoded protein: CASSYESDSQPQHF.